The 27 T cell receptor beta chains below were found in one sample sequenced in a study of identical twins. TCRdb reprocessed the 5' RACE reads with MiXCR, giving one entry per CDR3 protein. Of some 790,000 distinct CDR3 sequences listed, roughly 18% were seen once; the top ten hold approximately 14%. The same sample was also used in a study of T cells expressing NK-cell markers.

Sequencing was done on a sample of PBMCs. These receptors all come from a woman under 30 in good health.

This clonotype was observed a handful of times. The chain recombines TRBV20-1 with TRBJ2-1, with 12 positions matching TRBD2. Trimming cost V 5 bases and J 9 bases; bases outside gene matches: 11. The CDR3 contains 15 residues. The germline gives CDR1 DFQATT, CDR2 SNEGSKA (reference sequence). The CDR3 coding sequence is TGCAGTGCTTCTAGCGGGGGGGCCGATTCTACTGAGCAGTTCTTC. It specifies CSASSGGADSTEQFF.

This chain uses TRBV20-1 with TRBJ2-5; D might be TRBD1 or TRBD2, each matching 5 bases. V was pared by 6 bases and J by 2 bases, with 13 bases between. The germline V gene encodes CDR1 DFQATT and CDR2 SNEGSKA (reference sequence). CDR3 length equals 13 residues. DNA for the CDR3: TGCAGTGCGAGCGGACAACTACAAGAGACCCAGTACTTC. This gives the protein CSASGQLQETQYF.

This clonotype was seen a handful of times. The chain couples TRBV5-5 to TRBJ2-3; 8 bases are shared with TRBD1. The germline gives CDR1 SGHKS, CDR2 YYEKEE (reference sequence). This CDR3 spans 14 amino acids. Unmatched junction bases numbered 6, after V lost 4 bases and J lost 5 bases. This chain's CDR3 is CASSEQGGLDTQYF. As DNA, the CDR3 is TGTGCCAGCAGCGAACAGGGGGGATTAGATACGCAGTATTTT.

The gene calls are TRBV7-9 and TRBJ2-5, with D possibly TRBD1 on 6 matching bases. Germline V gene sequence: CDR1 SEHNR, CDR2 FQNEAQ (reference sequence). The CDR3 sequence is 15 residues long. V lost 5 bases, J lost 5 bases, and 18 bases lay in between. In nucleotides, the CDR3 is TGTGCCAGCAGCAGAAAGGCCGCAGGGGTGGAGACCCAGTACTTC. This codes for CASSRKAAGVETQYF. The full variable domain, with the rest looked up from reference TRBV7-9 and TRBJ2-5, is DTGVSQNPRHKITKRGQNVTFRCDPISEHNRLYWYRQTLGQGPEFLTYFQNEAQLEKSRLLSDRFSAERPKGSFSTLEIQRTEQGDSAMYLCASSRKAAGVETQYFGPGTRLLVL.

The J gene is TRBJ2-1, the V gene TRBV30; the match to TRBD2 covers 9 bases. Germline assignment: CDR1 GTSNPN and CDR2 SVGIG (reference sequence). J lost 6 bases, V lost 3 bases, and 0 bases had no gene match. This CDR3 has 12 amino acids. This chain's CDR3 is CAWRLAGNEQFF. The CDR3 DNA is TGTGCCTGGAGACTAGCGGGCAATGAGCAGTTCTTC.

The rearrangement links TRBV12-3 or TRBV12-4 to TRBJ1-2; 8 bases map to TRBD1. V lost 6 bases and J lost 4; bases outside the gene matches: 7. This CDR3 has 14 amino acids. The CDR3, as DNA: TGTGCCAGCAGCACCGGGACAGGCGTCTATGGCTACACCTTC. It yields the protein CASSTGTGVYGYTF.

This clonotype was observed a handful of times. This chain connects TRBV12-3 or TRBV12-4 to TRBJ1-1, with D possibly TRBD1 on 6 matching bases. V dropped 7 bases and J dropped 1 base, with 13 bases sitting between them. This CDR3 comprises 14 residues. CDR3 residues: CASTFGQKNTEAFF. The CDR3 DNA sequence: TGTGCCAGCACCTTCGGACAGAAGAACACTGAAGCTTTCTTT.

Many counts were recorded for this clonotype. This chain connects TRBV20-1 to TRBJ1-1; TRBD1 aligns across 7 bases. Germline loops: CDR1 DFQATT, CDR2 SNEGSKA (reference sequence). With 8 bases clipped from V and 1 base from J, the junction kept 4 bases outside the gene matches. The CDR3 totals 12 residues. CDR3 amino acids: CSPRQGNTEAFF. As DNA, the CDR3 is TGCAGTCCCCGACAGGGGAACACTGAAGCTTTCTTT.

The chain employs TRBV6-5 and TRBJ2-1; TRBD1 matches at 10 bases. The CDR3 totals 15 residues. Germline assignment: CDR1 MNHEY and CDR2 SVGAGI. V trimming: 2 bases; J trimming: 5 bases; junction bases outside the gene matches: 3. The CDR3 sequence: CASSYMGQGNNEQFF. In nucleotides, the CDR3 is TGTGCCAGCAGTTACATGGGACAGGGGAACAATGAGCAGTTCTTC.

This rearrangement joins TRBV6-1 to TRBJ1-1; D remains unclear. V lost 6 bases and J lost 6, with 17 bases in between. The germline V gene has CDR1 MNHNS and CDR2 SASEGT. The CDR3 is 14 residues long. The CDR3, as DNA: TGTGCCAGCAGCATGACACGGAATGGGGCTGAAGCTTTCTTT. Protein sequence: CASSMTRNGAEAFF.

The CDR3 DNA is TGTGCCAGCAGCCAATACATCAATAAAAGGGAGACCCAGTACTTC. Translated, it gives CASSQYINKRETQYF. The rearrangement links TRBV3-1 to TRBJ2-5, with no clear D. This CDR3 is built from 15 residues. From germline, CDR1 is LGHDT and CDR2 YNNKEL (reference sequence). Trimming stripped 2 bases from V and 5 bases from J, with 15 bases between.

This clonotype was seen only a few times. The CDR3 sequence: CSAKGQLNTEAFF. CDR3 nucleotides: TGCAGTGCTAAGGGACAGCTAAACACTGAAGCTTTCTTT. The J gene is TRBJ1-1, the V gene TRBV20-1; TRBD1 agrees at 7 bases. Germline trimming cut 4 bases from V and 2 bases from J; bases unmatched to any gene: 4. The CDR3 has 13 residues. CDR1 is DFQATT, CDR2 SNEGSKA, per germline (reference sequence).

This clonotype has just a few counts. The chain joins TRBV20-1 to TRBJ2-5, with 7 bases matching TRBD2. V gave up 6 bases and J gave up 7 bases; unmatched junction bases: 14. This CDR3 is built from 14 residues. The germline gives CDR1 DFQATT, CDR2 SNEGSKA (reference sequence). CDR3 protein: CSATRRDYGATQYF. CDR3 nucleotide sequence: TGCAGTGCCACAAGAAGGGACTACGGGGCGACCCAGTACTTC.

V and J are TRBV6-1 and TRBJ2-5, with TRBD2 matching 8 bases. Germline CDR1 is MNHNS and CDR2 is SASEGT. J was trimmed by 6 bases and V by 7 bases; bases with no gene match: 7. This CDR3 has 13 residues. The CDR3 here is CASIRREDQTQYF. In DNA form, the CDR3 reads TGTGCCAGCATAAGGCGGGAGGACCAGACCCAGTACTTC.

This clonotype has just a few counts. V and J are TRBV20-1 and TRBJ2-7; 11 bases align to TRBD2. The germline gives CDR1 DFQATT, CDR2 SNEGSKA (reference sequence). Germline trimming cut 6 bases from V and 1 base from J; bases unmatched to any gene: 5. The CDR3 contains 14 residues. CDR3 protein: CSATPSGRSYEQYF. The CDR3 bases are TGCAGTGCCACCCCTAGCGGGAGGTCCTACGAGCAGTACTTC.

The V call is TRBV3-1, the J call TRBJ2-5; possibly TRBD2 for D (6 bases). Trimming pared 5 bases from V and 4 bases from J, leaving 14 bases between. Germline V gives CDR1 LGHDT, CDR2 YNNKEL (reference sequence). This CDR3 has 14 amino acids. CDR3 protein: CASSNLPGGETQYF. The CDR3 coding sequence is TGTGCCAGCAGCAACTTACCCGGGGGAGAGACCCAGTACTTC.

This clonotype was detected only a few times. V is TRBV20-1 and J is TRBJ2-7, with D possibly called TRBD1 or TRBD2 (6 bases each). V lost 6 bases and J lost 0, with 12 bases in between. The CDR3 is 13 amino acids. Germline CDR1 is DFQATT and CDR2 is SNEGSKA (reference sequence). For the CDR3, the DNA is TGCAGTGCCATAAGGGGGGACTCCTACGAGCAGTACTTC. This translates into CSAIRGDSYEQYF.

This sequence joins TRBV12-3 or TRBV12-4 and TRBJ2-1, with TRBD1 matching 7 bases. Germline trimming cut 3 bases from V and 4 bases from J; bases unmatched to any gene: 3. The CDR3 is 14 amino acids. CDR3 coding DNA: TGTGCCAGCAGTTTTTCGACAGGGTACAATGAGCAGTTCTTC. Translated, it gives CASSFSTGYNEQFF.

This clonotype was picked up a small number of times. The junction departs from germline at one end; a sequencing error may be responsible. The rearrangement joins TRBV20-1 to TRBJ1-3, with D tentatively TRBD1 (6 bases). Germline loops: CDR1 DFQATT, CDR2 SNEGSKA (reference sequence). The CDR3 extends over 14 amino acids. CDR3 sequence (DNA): TGCAGTGCGAGAGGGGGAGCCTGGGGAAACACCATATATTTT. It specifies CSARGGAWGNTIYF.

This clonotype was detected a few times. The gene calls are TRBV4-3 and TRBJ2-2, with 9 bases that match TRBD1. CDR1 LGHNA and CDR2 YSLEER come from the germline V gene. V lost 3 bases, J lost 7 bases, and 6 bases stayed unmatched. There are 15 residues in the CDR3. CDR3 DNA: TGCGCCAGCAGCCAGGGGACAGGGAGTAGCGGGGAGCTGTTTTTT. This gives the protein CASSQGTGSSGELFF.

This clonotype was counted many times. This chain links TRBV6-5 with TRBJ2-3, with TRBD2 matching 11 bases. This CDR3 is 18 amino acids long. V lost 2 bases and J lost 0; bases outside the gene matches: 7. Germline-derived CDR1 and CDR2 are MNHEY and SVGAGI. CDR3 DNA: TGTGCCAGCAGTTACACCCGGACTAGCGGGTCTAGCACAGATACGCAGTATTTT. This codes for CASSYTRTSGSSTDTQYF.

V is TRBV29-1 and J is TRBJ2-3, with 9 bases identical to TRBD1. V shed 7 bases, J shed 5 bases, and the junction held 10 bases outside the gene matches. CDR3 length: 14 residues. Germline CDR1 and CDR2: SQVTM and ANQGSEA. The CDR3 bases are TGCAGCGCGACCCGGGACAGGGACCGAGATACGCAGTATTTT. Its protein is CSATRDRDRDTQYF.

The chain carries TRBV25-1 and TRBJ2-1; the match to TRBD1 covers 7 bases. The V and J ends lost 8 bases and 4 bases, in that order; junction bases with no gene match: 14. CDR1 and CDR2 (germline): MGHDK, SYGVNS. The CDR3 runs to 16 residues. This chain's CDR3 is CASLTYRDSPYNEQFF. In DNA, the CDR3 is TGTGCCAGCCTTACTTACCGGGACAGCCCTTACAATGAGCAGTTCTTC.

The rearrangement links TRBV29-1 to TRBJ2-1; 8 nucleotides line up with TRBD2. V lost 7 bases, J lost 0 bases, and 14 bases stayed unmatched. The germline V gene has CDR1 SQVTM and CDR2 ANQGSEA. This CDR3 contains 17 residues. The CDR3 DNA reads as TGCAGCGCCCTGGTCCCGGGACTAGACAGCTCCTACAATGAGCAGTTCTTC. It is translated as CSALVPGLDSSYNEQFF.

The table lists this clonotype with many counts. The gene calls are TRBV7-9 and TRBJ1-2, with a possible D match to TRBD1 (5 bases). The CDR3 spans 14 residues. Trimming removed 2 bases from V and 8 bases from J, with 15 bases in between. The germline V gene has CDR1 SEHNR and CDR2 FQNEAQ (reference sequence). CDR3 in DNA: TGTGCCAGCAGCTTACTCTTGGGGGAGCACGGCTACACCTTC. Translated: CASSLLLGEHGYTF.

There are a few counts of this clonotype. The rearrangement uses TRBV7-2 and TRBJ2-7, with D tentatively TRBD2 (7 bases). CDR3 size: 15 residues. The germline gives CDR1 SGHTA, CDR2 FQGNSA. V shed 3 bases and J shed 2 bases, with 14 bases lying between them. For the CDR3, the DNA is TGTGCCAGCAGCTTTGCCAGGGGAGGGACCTACGAGCAGTACTTC. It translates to CASSFARGGTYEQYF.

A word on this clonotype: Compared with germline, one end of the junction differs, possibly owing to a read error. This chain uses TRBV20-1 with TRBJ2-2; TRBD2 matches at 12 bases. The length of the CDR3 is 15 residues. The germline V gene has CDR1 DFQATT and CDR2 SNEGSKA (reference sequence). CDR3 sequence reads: CSAKGLAGNTGELLF. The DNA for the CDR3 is TGCAGTGCTAAAGGACTAGCGGGAAACACCGGGGAGCTGTTGTTT.